The present T cell receptor (beta chain) was sequenced within a study of shared clonotypes between healthy human individuals. Study at large: The donors, two women and a few men, were aged 18 to 49.

Sequencing was performed with immunoSEQ multiplex PCR; in TCRdb, only in-frame clones are kept and a portion is missing. The sample lists over 400,000 clones, approximately 95% seen once, with around 0.067% in the top ten. V was pared by 3 bases and J by 7 bases, with 16 bases between. Germline V gives CDR1 KGHSH, CDR2 LQKENI. The CDR3 is 15 amino acids. The study drew all its donors from Caucasian adults living in Nashville, Tennessee. The chain is built from TRBV18 and TRBJ2-1; tentatively, D is TRBD2 (5 bases). Specimen: naive CD4+ T cells sorted from blood. Subset described: CD45RA+ positively selected. This TCR derives from a woman in her twenties or thirties in good health. The CDR3 DNA reads as TGTGCCAGCTCACCCTCCCTAGCTGCCTGGAATGAGCAGTTCTTC. It codes for CASSPSLAAWNEQFF.